Described below is a single T cell receptor (beta chain) sequence and its context. This sample was taken from a study of blood T cell repertoires in COVID-19. At the level of the study: From the United States, Italy and Spain came samples of acute and convalescent COVID-19. Sample material is recorded as cDNA or gDNA derived from T cells, B-cell-depleted T cells, or PBMCs.

Germline CDR1 and CDR2: MGHDK and SYGVNS. The CDR3 has 15 residues. J lost 1 base, V lost 5 bases, and 3 bases had no gene match. The table came from immunoSEQ multiplex PCR; TCRdb's copy has only in-frame clones and leaves some out. The sample comprises 70,000 to 80,000 clones, approximately 89% of which are singletons, and approximately 5.3% rests with the top ten. What was sequenced was peripheral blood. This receptor was identified in a human donor in a cohort sampled during active COVID-19. The chain carries TRBV25-1 and TRBJ2-5; 11 bases are shared with TRBD1. The CDR3 nucleotides are TGTGCCAGCAGTCCGGGGACAGGGGGCCAAGAGACCCAGTACTTC. This translates into CASSPGTGGQETQYF.